This TCR beta chain was recovered during a study of OX40 agonist ivuxolimab in advanced cancers. Study background: Patients assigned to dose escalation were diagnosed with hepatocellular carcinoma, melanoma, renal cell or head and neck cancer. Averaging about 60 years in age, with a range of roughly 20 to 90, the cohort was 80% to 90% male. Prior anti-PD-1, anti-PD-L1 or anti-CTLA-4 therapy was allowed; 30% to 40% had some. Overall study findings and caveats: Mean expanded clone counts were higher in CD8+ than CD4+ T cells.

Germline V gives CDR1 SGHTA, CDR2 FQGNSA. V lost 1 base and J lost 0, with 9 bases in between. This CDR3 spans 15 amino acids. Assay used: immunoSEQ multiplex PCR; TCRdb lists only in-frame clones, some missing. The data contain over 100,000 clones, approximately 94% of them singletons. This clone has a single count. Its cognate antigen is unknown. The specimen was CD4+ or CD8+ T cells sorted from blood, collected in a trial of the OX40 agonist ivuxolimab. The origin of this receptor is an adult with an advanced solid tumor such as melanoma, head and neck, liver or kidney cancer. The genes are TRBV7-2 and TRBJ1-2, with a possible D match to TRBD1 (5 bases). DNA for the CDR3: TGTGCCAGCAGCTTAGTTGGGGGAGCTAACTATGGCTACACCTTC. Protein: CASSLVGGANYGYTF.